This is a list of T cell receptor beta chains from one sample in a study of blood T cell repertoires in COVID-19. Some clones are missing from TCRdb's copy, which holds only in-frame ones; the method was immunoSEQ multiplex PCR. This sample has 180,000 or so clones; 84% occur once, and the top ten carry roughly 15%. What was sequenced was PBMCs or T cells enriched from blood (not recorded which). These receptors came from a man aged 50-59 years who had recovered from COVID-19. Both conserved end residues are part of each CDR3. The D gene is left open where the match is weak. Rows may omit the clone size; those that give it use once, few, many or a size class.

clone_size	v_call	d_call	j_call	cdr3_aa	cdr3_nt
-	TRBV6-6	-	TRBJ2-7	CASSYGRRVLAYEQYF	TGTGCCAGCAGTTACGGGCGGAGGGTCCTAGCCTACGAGCAGTACTTC
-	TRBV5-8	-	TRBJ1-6	CASSYPRSPLHF	TGTGCCAGCAGCTACCCCCGGTCACCCCTCCACTTT
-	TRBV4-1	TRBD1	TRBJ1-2	CASSQDLAGGHLGYGYTF	TGCGCCAGCAGCCAAGACCTGGCAGGGGGGCATCTCGGCTATGGCTACACCTTC
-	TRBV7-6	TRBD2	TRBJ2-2	CASRLTGGDTGELFF	TGTGCCAGCCGACTCACCGGGGGGGATACCGGGGAGCTGTTTTTT
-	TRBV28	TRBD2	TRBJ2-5	CASTIWGGEAKETQYF	TGTGCCAGCACCATCTGGGGGGGGGAGGCCAAAGAGACCCAGTACTTC
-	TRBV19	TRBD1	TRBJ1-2	CATRDSPLGGYTF	TGTGCCACTAGGGACAGCCCATTGGGGGGCTACACCTTC
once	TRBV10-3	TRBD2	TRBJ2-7	CAISESGWASGTYEQYF	TGTGCCATCAGTGAGTCTGGGTGGGCTAGCGGGACCTACGAGCAGTACTTC
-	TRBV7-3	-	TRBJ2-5	CASSRGIQETQYF	TGTGCCAGCAGCAGGGGGATCCAAGAGACCCAGTACTTC
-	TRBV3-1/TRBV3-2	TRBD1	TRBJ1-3	CASSQDWTGRNTIYF	TGTGCCAGCAGCCAAGACTGGACAGGGAGGAACACCATATATTTT
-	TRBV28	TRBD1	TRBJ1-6	CANCKDRGNSPLHF	TGTGCCAACTGTAAAGACAGGGGTAATTCACCCCTCCACTTT
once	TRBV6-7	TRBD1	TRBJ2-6	CASSYIPDRGSDSGANVLTF	TGTGCCAGCAGTTACATCCCCGACAGGGGTTCCGACTCTGGGGCCAACGTCCTGACTTTC
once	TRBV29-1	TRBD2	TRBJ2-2	CSVASGTANTGELFF	TGCAGCGTAGCCAGCGGGACGGCGAACACCGGGGAGCTGTTTTTT
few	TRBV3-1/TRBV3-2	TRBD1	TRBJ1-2	CASSPGQGDYGYTF	TGTGCCAGCAGTCCCGGACAGGGTGACTATGGCTACACCTTC
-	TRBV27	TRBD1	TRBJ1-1	CASSPRTGGRRFTEAFF	TGTGCCAGCAGTCCTAGGACAGGGGGTCGGAGATTCACTGAAGCTTTCTTT
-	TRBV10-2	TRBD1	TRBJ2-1	CASRTGTGKSYNEQFF	TGCGCCAGCAGAACGGGGACAGGGAAGTCCTACAATGAGCAGTTCTTC
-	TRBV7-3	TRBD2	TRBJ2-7	CASSLTSGGPAYEQYF	TGTGCCAGCAGCTTAACTAGCGGGGGGCCAGCCTACGAGCAGTACTTC
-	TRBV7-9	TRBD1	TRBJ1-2	CASSKNRGRDYGYTF	TGTGCCAGCAGCAAAAACAGGGGGCGCGACTATGGCTACACCTTC
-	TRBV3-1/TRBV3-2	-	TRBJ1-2	CASSQEAGGAYGYTF	TGTGCCAGCAGCCAAGAAGCGGGGGGTGCCTATGGCTACACCTTC
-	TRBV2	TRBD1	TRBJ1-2	CAPRRDRVKGVDGYTF	TGTGCTCCTCGCCGGGACAGAGTTAAGGGTGTGGATGGCTACACCTTC
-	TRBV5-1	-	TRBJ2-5	CASSLGAGETQYF	TGCGCCAGCAGCTTAGGGGCTGGAGAGACCCAGTACTTC
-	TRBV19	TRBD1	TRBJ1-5	CASSNGQGYSNQPQHF	TGTGCCAGTAGTAACGGACAGGGCTATAGCAATCAGCCCCAGCATTTT
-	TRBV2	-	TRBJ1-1	CASRYQGLYTEAFF	TGTGCCAGCAGGTATCAGGGTCTGTACACTGAAGCTTTCTTT
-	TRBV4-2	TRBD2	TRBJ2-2	CASSPGTSGGARELFF	TGTGCCAGCAGCCCTGGGACTAGCGGGGGGGCCCGGGAGCTGTTTTTT
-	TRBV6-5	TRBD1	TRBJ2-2	CASSYTDRSGELFF	TGTGCCAGCAGTTACACGGACAGGTCCGGGGAGCTGTTTTTT
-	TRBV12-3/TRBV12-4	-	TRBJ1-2	CASREGVTYGYTF	TGTGCCAGCAGAGAGGGAGTTACCTATGGCTACACCTTC
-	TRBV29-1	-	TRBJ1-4	CSVEEGTSHEKLFF	TGCAGCGTTGAAGAAGGGACAAGCCATGAAAAACTGTTTTTT
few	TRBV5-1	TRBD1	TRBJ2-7	CASSRGQGTGEQYF	TGCGCCAGCAGCCGAGGACAGGGTACAGGGGAGCAGTACTTC
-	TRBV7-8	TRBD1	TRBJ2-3	CASSRQDRGNPYTQYF	TGTGCCAGCAGCCGACAGGACAGGGGTAATCCCTATACGCAGTATTTT
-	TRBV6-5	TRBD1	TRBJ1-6	CASSKTGGNSPLHF	TGTGCCAGCAGTAAAACAGGGGGTAATTCACCCCTCCACTTT
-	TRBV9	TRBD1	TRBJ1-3	CASSAGQGAGNTIYF	TGTGCCAGCAGCGCAGGACAGGGGGCTGGAAACACCATATATTTT
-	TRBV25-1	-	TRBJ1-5	CASSEGPQPQHF	TGTGCCAGCAGTGAGGGGCCTCAGCCCCAGCATTTT
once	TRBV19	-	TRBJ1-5	CASSLEVSQPQHF	TGTGCCAGTAGTTTGGAGGTAAGCCAGCCCCAGCATTTT
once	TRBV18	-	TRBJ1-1	CASSSTVEAFF	TGTGCCAGCTCGTCTACAGTAGAAGCTTTCTTT
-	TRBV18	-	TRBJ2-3	CASSPTPLGAGSTDTQYF	TGTGCCAGCTCACCAACCCCTCTTGGAGCGGGTAGCACAGATACGCAGTATTTT
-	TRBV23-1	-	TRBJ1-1	CASSHSDRFMNTEAFF	TGCGCCAGCAGTCACAGCGACAGGTTCATGAACACTGAAGCTTTCTTT
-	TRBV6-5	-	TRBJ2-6	CASTTQGSGANVLTF	TGTGCCAGCACGACACAGGGTTCTGGGGCCAACGTCCTGACTTTC
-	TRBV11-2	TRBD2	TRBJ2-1	CASSLIRGERRNEQFF	TGTGCCAGCAGCTTAATCCGGGGGGAGCGAAGGAATGAGCAGTTCTTC
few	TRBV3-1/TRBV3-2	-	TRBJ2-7	CASSQDNGGRYEQYF	TGTGCCAGCAGCCAAGATAACGGGGGGCGATACGAGCAGTACTTC
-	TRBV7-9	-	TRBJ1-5	CASSLGGLSNQPQHF	TGTGCCAGCAGCTTAGGTGGGCTCAGCAATCAGCCCCAGCATTTT
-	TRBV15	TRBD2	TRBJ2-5	CATRAGGQETQYF	TGTGCCACCAGAGCGGGGGGGCAAGAGACCCAGTACTTC
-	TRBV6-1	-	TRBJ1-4	CASSEDHRAANEKLFF	TGTGCCAGCAGTGAAGACCACAGGGCCGCTAATGAAAAACTGTTTTTT
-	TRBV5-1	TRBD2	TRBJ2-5	CASSPGGASGKETQYF	TGCGCCAGCAGCCCTGGAGGGGCTAGCGGCAAAGAGACCCAGTACTTC
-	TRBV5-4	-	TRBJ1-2	CASSLRTGPNYGYTF	TGTGCCAGCAGCTTGAGAACAGGGCCCAACTATGGCTACACCTTC
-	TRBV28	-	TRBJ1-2	CASSPRSYGYTF	TGTGCCAGCAGTCCCCGTTCCTATGGCTACACCTTC
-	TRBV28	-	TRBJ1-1	CASRIGDYEAFF	TGTGCCAGCAGGATTGGGGACTACGAAGCTTTCTTT
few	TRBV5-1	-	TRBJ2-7	CASSRQGTYEQYF	TGCGCCAGCAGCAGGCAGGGGACCTACGAGCAGTACTTC
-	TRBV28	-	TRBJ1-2	CASSPGVVTF	TGTGCCAGCAGCCCCGGAGTTGTCACCTTC
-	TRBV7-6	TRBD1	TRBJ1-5	CASSSGTGSSNQPQHF	TGTGCCAGCAGCTCCGGGACAGGGTCGAGCAATCAGCCCCAGCATTTT
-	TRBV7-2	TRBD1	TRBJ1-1	CASSSRQGKGTEAFF	TGTGCCAGCAGCTCCAGACAGGGAAAGGGCACTGAAGCTTTCTTT
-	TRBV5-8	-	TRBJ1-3	CASSFRAGNTIYF	TGTGCCAGCAGCTTCCGCGCTGGAAACACCATATATTTT
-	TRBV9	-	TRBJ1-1	CASSAPYRNTEAFF	TGTGCCAGCAGCGCACCCTACAGAAACACTGAAGCTTTCTTT
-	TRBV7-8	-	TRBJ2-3	CASSYRETDTQYF	TGTGCCAGCAGCTATCGAGAGACAGATACGCAGTATTTT
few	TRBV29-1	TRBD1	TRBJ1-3	CSVSDRDGIGSGNTIYF	TGCAGCGTCTCCGACAGGGACGGGATCGGCTCTGGAAACACCATATATTTT
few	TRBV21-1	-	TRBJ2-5	CASSKGGVYETQYF	TGTGCCAGCAGCAAAGGGGGAGTATATGAGACCCAGTACTTC
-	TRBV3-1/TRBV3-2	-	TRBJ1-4	CASSRKTGTNEKLFF	TGTGCCAGCAGCCGAAAAACAGGGACTAATGAAAAACTGTTTTTT
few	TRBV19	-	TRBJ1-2	CASSRDYNYGYTF	TGTGCCAGTAGTCGGGACTACAACTATGGCTACACCTTC
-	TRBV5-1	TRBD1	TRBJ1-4	CASSWTGTENEKLFF	TGCGCCAGCAGCTGGACCGGGACAGAAAATGAAAAACTGTTTTTT